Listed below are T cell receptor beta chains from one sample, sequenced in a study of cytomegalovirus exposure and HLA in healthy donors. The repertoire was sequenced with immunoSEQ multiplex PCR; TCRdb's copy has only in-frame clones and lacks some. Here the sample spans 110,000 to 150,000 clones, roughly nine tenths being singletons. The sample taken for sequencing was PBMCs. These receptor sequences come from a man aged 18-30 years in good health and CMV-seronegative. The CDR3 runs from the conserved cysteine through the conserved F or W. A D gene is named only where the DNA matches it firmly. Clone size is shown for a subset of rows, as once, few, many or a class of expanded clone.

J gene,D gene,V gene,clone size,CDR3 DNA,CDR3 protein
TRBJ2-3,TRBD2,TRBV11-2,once,TGTGCCAGCAACAAACGGGGGGGCGGCGCAGATACGCAGTATTTT,CASNKRGGGADTQYF
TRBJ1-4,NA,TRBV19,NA,TGTGCCAGTAGTATAACCGCGATTAATGAAAAACTGTTTTTT,CASSITAINEKLFF
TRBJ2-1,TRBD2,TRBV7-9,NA,TGTGCCAGCGTGTGGACTAGCGGAATCACGTATGAGCAGTTCTTC,CASVWTSGITYEQFF
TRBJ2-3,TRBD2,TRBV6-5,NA,TGTGCCAGCAGGAGCGGGACTCTCACAGATACGCAGTATTTT,CASRSGTLTDTQYF
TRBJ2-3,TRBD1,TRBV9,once,TGTGCCAGCAGCGTAGTTTTGGGACAGGGTCGCACAGATACGCAGTATTTT,CASSVVLGQGRTDTQYF
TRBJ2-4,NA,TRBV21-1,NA,TGTGCCAGCAGCCCCGCGGGCAGGGCCAAAAACATTCAGTACTTC,CASSPAGRAKNIQYF
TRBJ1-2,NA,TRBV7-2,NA,TGTGCCAGCAGCGCTTGGGAGGGCTCGAACTATGGCTACACCTTC,CASSAWEGSNYGYTF
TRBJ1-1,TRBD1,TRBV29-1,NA,TGCAGAACGACAGGGTCTAACACTGAAGCTTTCTTT,CRTTGSNTEAFF
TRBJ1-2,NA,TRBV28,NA,TGTGCCAGCAGCCTACAGGGTATCTATGGCTACACCTTC,CASSLQGIYGYTF
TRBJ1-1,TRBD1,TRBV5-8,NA,TGTGCCAGCAGCTCAAACAGGGGCACTGAAGCTTTCTTT,CASSSNRGTEAFF
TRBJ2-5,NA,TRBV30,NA,TGTGCCTGGGCGGGCCTTTCCGAGACCCAGTACTTC,CAWAGLSETQYF
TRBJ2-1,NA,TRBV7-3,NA,TGTGCCAGCAGCTTGGGCAGGCAGAATACCCCCTCCTACAATGAGCAGTTCTTC,CASSLGRQNTPSYNEQFF
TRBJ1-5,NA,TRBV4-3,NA,TGCGCCAGCAGCCAAGCGAACAACAATCAGCCCCAGCATTTT,CASSQANNNQPQHF
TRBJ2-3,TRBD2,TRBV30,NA,TGTGCCCTCGGTCGGGGGGGAACAGATACGCAGTATTTT,CALGRGGTDTQYF
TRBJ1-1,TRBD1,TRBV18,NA,TGTGCCAGCTCATCGACGACGAGTGGACAGGGGATAATGAACACTGAAGCTTTCTTT,CASSSTTSGQGIMNTEAFF
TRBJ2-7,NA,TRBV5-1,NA,TGCGCCAGCAGCTTGTCCCGCAGGACACCGTCTAACGAGCAGTACTTC,CASSLSRRTPSNEQYF
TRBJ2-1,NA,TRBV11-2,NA,TGTGCCAGCAGCTTATGGAGTGCGGGCGTCAATGAGCAGTTCTTC,CASSLWSAGVNEQFF
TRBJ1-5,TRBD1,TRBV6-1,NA,TGTGCCAGCAGTGAGGCAGGGGGTAGCAATCAGCCCCAGCATTTT,CASSEAGGSNQPQHF
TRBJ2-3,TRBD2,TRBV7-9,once,TGTGCCAGCAGTCAAGGGGCTGCGGGGGTGGGAGATACGCAGTATTTT,CASSQGAAGVGDTQYF
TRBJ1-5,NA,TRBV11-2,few,TGTGCCAGCAGCTTAGGGGGGCAGAATAGCAATCAGCCCCAGCATTTT,CASSLGGQNSNQPQHF
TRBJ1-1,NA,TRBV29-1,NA,TGCAGCGCGACACCGGGACTCTCCCGGTCTGAAGCTTTCTTT,CSATPGLSRSEAFF
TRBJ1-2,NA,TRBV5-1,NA,TGCGCCAGCAGCTCGACAGAAGCCTATGGCTACACCTTC,CASSSTEAYGYTF
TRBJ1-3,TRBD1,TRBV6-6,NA,TGTGCCAGCAGTCCTTTCGGGACAGCTGGAAACACCATATATTTT,CASSPFGTAGNTIYF
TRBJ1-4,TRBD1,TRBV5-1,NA,TGCGCCAGCAGCTTGTACAGGGGGCATGAAAAACTGTTTTTT,CASSLYRGHEKLFF
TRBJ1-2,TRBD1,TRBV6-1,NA,TGTGCCAGCAGAACAGGGGGAACGAACTATGGCTACACCTTC,CASRTGGTNYGYTF
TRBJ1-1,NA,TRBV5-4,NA,TGTGCCAGCAGCCTCGGGATCGGACAGACCACTGAAGCTTTCTTT,CASSLGIGQTTEAFF
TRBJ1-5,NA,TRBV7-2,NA,TGTGCCAGCAGCTTAGGCCCGGGGGATCAGCCCCAGCATTTT,CASSLGPGDQPQHF
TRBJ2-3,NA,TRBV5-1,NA,TGCGCCAGCAGCTTGCAGGTGGGTCCCACAGATACGCAGTATTTT,CASSLQVGPTDTQYF